The present TCR beta chain was sequenced within a study of T-cell memory formation after mild COVID-19. About the study: Largely donor-specific TCR clusters were found. Study outcomes and limitations: Clones that got smaller from day 15 to 85 had even CD4/CD8, while clones growing later tipped toward CD4+.

Remarks on this clonotype: The antigen is unknown.

TCRdb reanalysed the 5' RACE reads using MiXCR and keeps one entry per CDR3 protein. The sample consists of fewer than 700,000 distinct CDR3 sequences, about a fifth of them appearing once. V lost 5 bases to trimming and J lost 3 bases; unmatched junction nucleotides: 4. This CDR3 comprises 15 residues. Germline loops: CDR1 KGHSH, CDR2 LQKENI. The chain carries TRBV18 and TRBJ2-2, with 9 bases lining up with TRBD1. The receptor comes from an adult woman who had mild COVID-19 (a few samples of this study predate the infection). Cell type and time point are not known. Sequencing was done on a sample of PBMCs or a T cell subset sorted from them (not recorded which). The CDR3 loop reads CASSIRQGDTGELFF. Written as DNA, the CDR3 is TGTGCCAGCTCAATACGACAGGGGGACACCGGGGAGCTGTTTTTT.